Described below is a single T cell receptor (beta chain) sequence and its context. What it binds is not known. Sequencing of TCR beta was performed on blood CD8+ T cells and on blood CD4+ T cells. The CDR3 has 11 amino acids. The ends were cut back, 3 bases at V and 10 bases at J, with 8 bases in the middle. Germline CDR1 SGDLS, CDR2 YYNGEE. Random hexamers were used to reverse transcribe the RNA input (about 0.5 to 1 ug). A single record per CDR3 protein comes from TCRdb applying MiXCR to the immunoSEQ multiplex PCR reads. Of 150,000 or so distinct CDR3 sequences listed, approximately 95% are singletons. These data belong to a study of CD8 T cells in Susac syndrome. On the study more broadly: Blood was drawn from patients with Susac syndrome. At that point, they were therapy-naive, on corticosteroids, or on intravenous immunoglobulin alone.

The study, taken as a whole, reports: The study conceded that relatively few individuals underwent its TCR sequencing and HLA analysis.

Sequenced input: CD4+ T cells from PBMCs. This receptor was obtained from a human donor with Susac syndrome. The chain employs TRBV9 and TRBJ2-1; either TRBD1 or TRBD2 may fit D (6 bases each). CDR3: CASSGGAEQFF. The CDR3 DNA reads as TGTGCCAGCAGCGGGGGGGCCGAGCAGTTCTTC. The full variable domain, completed using reference TRBV9 and TRBJ2-1, is DSGVTQTPKHLITATGQRVTLRCSPRSGDLSVYWYQQSLDQGLQFLIQYYNGEERAKGNILERFSAQQFPDLHSELNLSSLELGDSALYFCASSGGAEQFFGPGTRLTVL.